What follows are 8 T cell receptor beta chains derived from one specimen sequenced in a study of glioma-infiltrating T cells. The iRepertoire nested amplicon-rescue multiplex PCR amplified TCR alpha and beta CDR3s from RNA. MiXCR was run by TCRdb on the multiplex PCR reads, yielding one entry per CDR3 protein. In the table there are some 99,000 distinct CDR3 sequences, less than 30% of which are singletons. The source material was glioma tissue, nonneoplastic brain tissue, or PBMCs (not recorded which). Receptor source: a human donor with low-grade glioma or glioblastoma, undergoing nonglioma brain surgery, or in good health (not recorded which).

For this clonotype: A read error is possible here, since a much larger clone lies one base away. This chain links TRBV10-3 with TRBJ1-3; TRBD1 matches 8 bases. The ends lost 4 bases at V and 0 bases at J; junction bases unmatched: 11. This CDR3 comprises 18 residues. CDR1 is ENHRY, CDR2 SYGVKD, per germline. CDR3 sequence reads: CAISAFCAGGRSGNTIYF. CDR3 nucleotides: TGTGCCATCAGTGCTTTCTGTGCAGGGGGCCGCTCTGGAAACACCATATATTTT.

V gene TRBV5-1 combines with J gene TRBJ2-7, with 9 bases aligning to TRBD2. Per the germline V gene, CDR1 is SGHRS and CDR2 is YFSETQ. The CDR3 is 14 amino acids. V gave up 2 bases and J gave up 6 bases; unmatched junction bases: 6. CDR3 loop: CASSFASGTSEQYF. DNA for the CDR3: TGCGCCAGCAGCTTCGCTAGCGGGACCTCCGAGCAGTACTTC.

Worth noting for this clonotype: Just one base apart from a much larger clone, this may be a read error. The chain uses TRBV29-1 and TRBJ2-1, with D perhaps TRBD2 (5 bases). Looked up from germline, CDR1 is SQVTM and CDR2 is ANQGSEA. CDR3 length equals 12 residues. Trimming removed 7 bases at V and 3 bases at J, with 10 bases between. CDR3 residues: CSAGISYNEQFF. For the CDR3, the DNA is TGCAGCGCCGGGATAAGCTACAATGAGCAGTTCTTC.

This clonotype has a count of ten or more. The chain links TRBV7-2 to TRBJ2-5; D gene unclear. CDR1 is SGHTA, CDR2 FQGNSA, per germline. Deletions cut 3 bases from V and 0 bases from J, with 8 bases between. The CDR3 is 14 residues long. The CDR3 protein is CASSFNGDQETQYF. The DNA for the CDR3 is TGTGCCAGCAGCTTTAACGGCGACCAAGAGACCCAGTACTTC.

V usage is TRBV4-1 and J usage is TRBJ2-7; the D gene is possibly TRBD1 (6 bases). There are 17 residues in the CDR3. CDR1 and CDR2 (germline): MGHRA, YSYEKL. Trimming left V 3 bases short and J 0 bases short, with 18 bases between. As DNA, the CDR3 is TGCGCCAGCAGCCAGGCTAGGGACACAAGGAGCTCCTACGAGCAGTACTTC. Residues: CASSQARDTRSSYEQYF.

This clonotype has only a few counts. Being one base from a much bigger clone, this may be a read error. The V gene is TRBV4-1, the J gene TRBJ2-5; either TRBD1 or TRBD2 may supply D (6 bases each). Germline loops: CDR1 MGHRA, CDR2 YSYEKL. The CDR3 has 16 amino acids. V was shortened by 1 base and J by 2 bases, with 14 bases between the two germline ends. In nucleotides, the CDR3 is TGCGCCAGCAGCCAAGGGCGGGGCAGGGGACAAGAGACCCAGTACTTC. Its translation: CASSQGRGRGQETQYF.

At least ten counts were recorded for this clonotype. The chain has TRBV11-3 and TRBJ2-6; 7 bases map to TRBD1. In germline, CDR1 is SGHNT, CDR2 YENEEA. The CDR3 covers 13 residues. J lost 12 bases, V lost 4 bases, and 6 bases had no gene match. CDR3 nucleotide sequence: TGTGCCAGCAGCTCCCGGGACAGCCCCGTCCTGACTTTC. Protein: CASSSRDSPVLTF.

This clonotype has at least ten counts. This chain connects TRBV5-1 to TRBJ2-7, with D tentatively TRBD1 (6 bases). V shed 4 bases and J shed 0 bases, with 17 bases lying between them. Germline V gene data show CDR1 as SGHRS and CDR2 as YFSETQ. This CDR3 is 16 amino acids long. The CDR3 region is CASSPRGRGASYEQYF. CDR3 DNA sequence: TGCGCCAGCAGCCCTCGGGGCAGGGGAGCCTCCTACGAGCAGTACTTC.